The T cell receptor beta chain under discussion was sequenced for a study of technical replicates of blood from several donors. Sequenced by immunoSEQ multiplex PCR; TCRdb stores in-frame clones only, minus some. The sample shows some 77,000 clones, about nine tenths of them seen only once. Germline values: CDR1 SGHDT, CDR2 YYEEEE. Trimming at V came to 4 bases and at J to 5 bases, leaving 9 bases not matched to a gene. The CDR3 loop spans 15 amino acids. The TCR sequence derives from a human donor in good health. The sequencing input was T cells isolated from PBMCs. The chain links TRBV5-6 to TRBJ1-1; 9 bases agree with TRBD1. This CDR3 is CASSPGQGLETEAFF. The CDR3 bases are TGTGCCAGCAGCCCGGGACAGGGATTGGAGACTGAAGCTTTCTTT.